Shown below are 16 T cell receptor beta chains from a single sample sequenced in a study of OX40 agonist ivuxolimab in advanced cancers. TCRdb's table, derived via immunoSEQ multiplex PCR, lists solely in-frame clones and lacks some. Of 58,000 or so clones listed, roughly 89% were seen once; the top ten hold around 12%. The source material was CD4+ or CD8+ T cells sorted from blood, sampled in a trial of the OX40 agonist ivuxolimab. These receptors all stem from an adult with an advanced solid tumor such as melanoma, head and neck, liver or kidney cancer.

V is TRBV4-1 and J is TRBJ2-1; no definite D call. Germline V gives CDR1 MGHRA, CDR2 YSYEKL. With 1 base removed from V and 4 bases from J, the gap between germline ends came to 11 bases. The CDR3 sequence is 15 residues long. The CDR3 region has the DNA TGCGCCAGCAGCCAAGCCAAGGACGGTTACAATGAGCAGTTCTTC. Protein sequence: CASSQAKDGYNEQFF.

This chain links TRBV29-1 with TRBJ2-7, with D possibly matching TRBD1 (7 bases). The CDR3 loop spans 13 amino acids. Deletions cut 2 bases from V and 4 bases from J, with 12 bases between. The germline CDR1 and CDR2 sequences are SQVTM and ANQGSEA. This chain's CDR3 is CSVEWGDRYEQYF. The CDR3, as DNA: TGCAGCGTTGAATGGGGGGACAGATACGAGCAGTACTTC.

This chain joins TRBV6-1 and TRBJ1-2, with unresolved D. CDR3 size: 13 residues. Trimming took 6 bases from V and 4 from J, leaving 12 bases between them. Per the germline V gene, CDR1 is MNHNS and CDR2 is SASEGT. Here the CDR3 reads CASREDGIYGYTF. The CDR3 DNA is TGTGCCAGCAGGGAGGACGGAATCTATGGCTACACCTTC.

This clone was seen only once. The rearrangement links TRBV14 to TRBJ2-1; 9 nucleotides match TRBD2. Germline assignment: CDR1 SGHDN and CDR2 FVKESK. The V segment lost 0 bases and the J segment 4 bases; nucleotides outside the gene matches: 7. The CDR3 has 17 residues. The CDR3, as DNA: TGTGCCAGCAGCCAAGATTTAATGCGGGGGGGATACAATGAGCAGTTCTTC. It translates to CASSQDLMRGGYNEQFF.

The J gene is TRBJ2-7, the V gene TRBV19; D perhaps matches TRBD2 (7 bases). Trimming removed 3 bases at V and 5 bases at J, with 17 bases between. The germline gives CDR1 LNHDA, CDR2 SQIVND (reference sequence). The CDR3 is 15 amino acids. The CDR3 DNA sequence: TGTGCCAGTAGTATTTTACAGGGAGGGAAGAACGAGCAGTACTTC. This gives the protein CASSILQGGKNEQYF.

The chain uses TRBV5-4 and TRBJ1-4; D might be TRBD1 (5 bases). V was shortened by 1 base and J by 6 bases, with 16 bases between the two germline ends. Germline lookup yields CDR1 SGHNT and CDR2 YYREEE (reference sequence). This CDR3 has 16 amino acids. The CDR3 coding sequence is TGTGCCAGCAGCTTGCTAAGGGGCGGGACGGATGAAAAACTGTTTTTT. Translation: CASSLLRGGTDEKLFF.

V gene TRBV6-1 combines with J gene TRBJ2-7, with D perhaps TRBD1 or TRBD2 (5 bases each). The length of the CDR3 is 15 residues. Germline CDR1 is MNHNS and CDR2 is SASEGT. V lost 4 bases and J 3 bases, leaving 16 bases between the germline ends. The CDR3 sequence: CASSGHQGDGYEQYF. DNA of the CDR3: TGTGCCAGCAGTGGGCACCAGGGAGACGGCTACGAGCAGTACTTC.

The chain uses TRBV27 and TRBJ2-5; possible D gene TRBD1, 6 bases. The CDR3 totals 14 residues. The germline V gene encodes CDR1 MNHEY and CDR2 SMNVEV (reference sequence). V was pared by 5 bases and J by 2 bases, with 12 bases between. CDR3 nucleotide sequence: TGTGCCAGCAGTCAGCTGACAGGACAAGAGACCCAGTACTTC. It is translated as CASSQLTGQETQYF.

This clone came up once. V is TRBV2 and J is TRBJ2-7; 10 bases agree with TRBD1. CDR1 is SNHLY, CDR2 FYNNEI, per germline. The CDR3 covers 16 residues. Germline trimming cut 5 bases from V and 3 bases from J; bases unmatched to any gene: 10. The CDR3 DNA follows: TGTGCCAGCAGTCCGGGACAGGGGCCGGGGCTCTACGAGCAGTACTTC. It encodes CASSPGQGPGLYEQYF.

The chain couples TRBV27 to TRBJ2-5, with D hard to call. Germline CDR1 reads MNHEY; CDR2 reads SMNVEV (reference sequence). There are 12 residues in the CDR3. V shed 5 bases and J shed 0 bases, with 4 bases lying between them. CDR3 nucleotides: TGTGCCAGCAGTCCTGACCAAGAGACCCAGTACTTC. This encodes CASSPDQETQYF.

The rearrangement uses TRBV7-9 and TRBJ2-5, with 7 bases lining up with TRBD1. Trimming took 4 bases from V and 7 from J; bases not matched to a gene: 15. The CDR3 is 16 amino acids. Looked up from germline, CDR1 is SEHNR and CDR2 is FQNEAQ (reference sequence). Written as DNA, the CDR3 is TGTGCCAGCAGCTCGACAGGGAGCGGAGTGGTCTTGACCCAGTACTTC. Residues: CASSSTGSGVVLTQYF.

The J gene is TRBJ2-4, the V gene TRBV14, with D possibly TRBD1 on 6 matching bases. There are 17 residues in the CDR3. The V gene lost 2 bases and the J gene lost 0 bases, with 14 bases spanning the gap. CDR1 and CDR2 from the germline V gene are SGHDN and FVKESK. The CDR3 DNA follows: TGTGCCAGCAGCCAAACACAGGGTCCACTAGCCAAAAACATTCAGTACTTC. Its protein product is CASSQTQGPLAKNIQYF.

This chain connects TRBV5-8 to TRBJ1-1; no clear D gene. CDR3 size: 13 residues. V gave up 4 bases and J gave up 6 bases, with 13 bases separating them. Germline V CDR1 and CDR2: SGHTS, YDEGEE. The CDR3 sequence: CASSGPLDPEAFF. The CDR3 DNA reads TGTGCCAGCAGCGGACCACTGGACCCTGAAGCTTTCTTT.

The J gene is TRBJ1-1, the V gene TRBV27; TRBD1 is a possible D gene (5 bases). The V and J ends lost 2 bases and 0 bases respectively, with 13 bases between them. This CDR3 contains 16 residues. CDR1 is MNHEY and CDR2 is SMNVEV in the germline V gene (reference sequence). The CDR3 protein is CASSLKGSGMNTEAFF. The CDR3 coding sequence is TGTGCCAGCAGTTTAAAGGGGTCAGGCATGAACACTGAAGCTTTCTTT.

The rearrangement uses TRBV13 and TRBJ1-2, with D tentatively TRBD1 (6 bases). V gave up 4 bases and J gave up 4 bases, with 16 bases separating them. In germline, CDR1 is PRHDT, CDR2 FYEKMQ (reference sequence). The CDR3 runs 15 residues. CDR3 region: CASSSGGGPFYGYTF. As DNA, the CDR3 is TGTGCCAGCAGCTCCGGCGGGGGCCCCTTCTATGGCTACACCTTC.

J is TRBJ2-2 and V is TRBV7-9, with D possibly being TRBD1 (5 bases). The V end was cut by 3 bases, the J end by 7 bases, with 9 bases between. The CDR3 runs 13 residues. The germline V gene has CDR1 SEHNR and CDR2 FQNEAQ (reference sequence). CDR3 sequence: CASSLTVDGELFF. CDR3 nucleotide sequence: TGTGCCAGCAGCTTGACAGTGGACGGGGAGCTGTTTTTT.